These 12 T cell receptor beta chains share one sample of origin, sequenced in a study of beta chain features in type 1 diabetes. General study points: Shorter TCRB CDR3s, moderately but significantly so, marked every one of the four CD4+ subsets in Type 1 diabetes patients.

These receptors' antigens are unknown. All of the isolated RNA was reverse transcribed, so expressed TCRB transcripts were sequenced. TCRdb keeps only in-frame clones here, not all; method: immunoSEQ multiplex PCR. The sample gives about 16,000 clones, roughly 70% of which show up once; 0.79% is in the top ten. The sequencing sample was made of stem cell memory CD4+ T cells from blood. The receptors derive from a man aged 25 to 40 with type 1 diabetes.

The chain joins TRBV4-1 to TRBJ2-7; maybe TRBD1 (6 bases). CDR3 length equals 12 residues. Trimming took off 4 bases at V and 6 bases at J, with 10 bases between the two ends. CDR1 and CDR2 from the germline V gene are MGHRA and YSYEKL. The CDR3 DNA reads TGCGCCAGCAGCCGCTTAGGGGGCGAGCAGTACTTC. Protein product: CASSRLGGEQYF.

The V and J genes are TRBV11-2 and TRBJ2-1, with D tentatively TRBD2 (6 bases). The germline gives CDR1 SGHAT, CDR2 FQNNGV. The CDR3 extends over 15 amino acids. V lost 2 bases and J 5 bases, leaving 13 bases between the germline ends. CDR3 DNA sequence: TGTGCCAGCAGCTTATGGGCTAGCGCTCACAATGAGCAGTTCTTC. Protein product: CASSLWASAHNEQFF.

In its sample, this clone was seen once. The CDR3 loop reads CASSLEGVANYGYTF. DNA for the CDR3: TGTGCCAGCAGCTTAGAGGGGGTAGCTAACTATGGCTACACCTTC. The rearrangement joins TRBV7-9 to TRBJ1-2; a possible D gene is TRBD1 (6 bases). The germline V gene has CDR1 SEHNR and CDR2 FQNEAQ (reference sequence). The CDR3 runs 15 residues. Between the trimmed V and J ends, which lost 1 base and 0 bases, there was a span of 9 bases.

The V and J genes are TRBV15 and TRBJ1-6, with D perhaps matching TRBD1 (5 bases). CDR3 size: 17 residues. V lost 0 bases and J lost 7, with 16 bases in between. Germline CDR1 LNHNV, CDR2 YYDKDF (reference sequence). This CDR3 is CATSRDSAAGLNSPLHF. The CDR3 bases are TGTGCCACCAGCAGAGATTCTGCGGCAGGGCTGAATTCACCCCTCCACTTT. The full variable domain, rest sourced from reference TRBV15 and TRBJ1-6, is DAMVIQNPRYQVTQFGKPVTLSCSQTLNHNVMYWYQQKSSQAPKLLFHYYDKDFNNEADTPDNFQSRRPNTSFCFLDIRSPGLGDTAMYLCATSRDSAAGLNSPLHFGNGTRLTVT.

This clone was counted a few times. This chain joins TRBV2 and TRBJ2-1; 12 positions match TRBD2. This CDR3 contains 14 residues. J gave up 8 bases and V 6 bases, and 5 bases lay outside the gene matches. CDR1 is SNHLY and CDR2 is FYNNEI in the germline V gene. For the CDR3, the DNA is TGTGCCAGCAGACAGACTAGCGGGGGCTATGAGCAGTTCTTC. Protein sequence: CASRQTSGGYEQFF.

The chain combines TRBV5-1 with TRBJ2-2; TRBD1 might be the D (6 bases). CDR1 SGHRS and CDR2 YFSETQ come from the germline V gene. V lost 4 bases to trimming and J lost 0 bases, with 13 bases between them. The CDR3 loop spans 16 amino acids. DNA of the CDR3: TGCGCCAGCAGCGAAAGGACAGTCGCGAACACCGGGGAGCTGTTTTTT. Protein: CASSERTVANTGELFF.

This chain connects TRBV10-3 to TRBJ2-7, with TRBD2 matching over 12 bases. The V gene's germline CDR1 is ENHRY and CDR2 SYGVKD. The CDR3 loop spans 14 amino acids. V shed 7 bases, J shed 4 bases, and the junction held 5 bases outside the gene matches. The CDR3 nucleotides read TGTGCCATCAAATCTAGCGGGGGGGCGTACGAGCAGTACTTC. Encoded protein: CAIKSSGGAYEQYF.

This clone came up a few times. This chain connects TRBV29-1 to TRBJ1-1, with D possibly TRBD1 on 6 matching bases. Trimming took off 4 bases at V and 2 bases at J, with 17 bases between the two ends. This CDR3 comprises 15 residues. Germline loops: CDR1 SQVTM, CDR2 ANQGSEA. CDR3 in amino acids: CSVAPAGTINTEAFF. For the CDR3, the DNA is TGCAGCGTTGCCCCCGCCGGGACAATAAACACTGAAGCTTTCTTT.

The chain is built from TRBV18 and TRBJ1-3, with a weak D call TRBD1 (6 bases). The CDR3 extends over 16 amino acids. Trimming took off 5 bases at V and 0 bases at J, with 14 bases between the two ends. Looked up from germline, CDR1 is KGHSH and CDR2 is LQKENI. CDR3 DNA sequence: TGTGCCAGCTCATCTGGACAGTCAGACTCTGGAAACACCATATATTTT. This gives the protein CASSSGQSDSGNTIYF.

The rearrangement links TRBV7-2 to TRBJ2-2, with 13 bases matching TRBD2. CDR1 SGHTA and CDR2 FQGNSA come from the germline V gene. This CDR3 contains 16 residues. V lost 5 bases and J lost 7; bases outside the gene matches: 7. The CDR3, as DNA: TGTGCCAGCAGCCCAACTAGCGGGGGGGCCGTCGGGGAGCTGTTTTTT. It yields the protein CASSPTSGGAVGELFF.

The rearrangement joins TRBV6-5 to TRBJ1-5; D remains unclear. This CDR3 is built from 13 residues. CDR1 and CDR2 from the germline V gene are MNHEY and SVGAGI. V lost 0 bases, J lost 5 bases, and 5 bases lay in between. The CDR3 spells CASSYSNHQPQHF. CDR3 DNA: TGTGCCAGCAGTTACTCCAATCATCAGCCCCAGCATTTT.

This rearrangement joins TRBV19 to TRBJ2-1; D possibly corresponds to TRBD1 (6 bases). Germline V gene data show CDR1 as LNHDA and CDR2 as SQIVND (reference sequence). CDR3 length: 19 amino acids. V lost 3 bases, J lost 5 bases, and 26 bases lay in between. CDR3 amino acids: CASSIIFVARGKFDNEQFF. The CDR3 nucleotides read TGTGCCAGTAGTATCATTTTCGTGGCCAGGGGTAAGTTTGACAATGAGCAGTTCTTC.